The 30 T cell receptor beta chains presented below share a single source sample, sequenced in a study of Ad26.COV2.S vaccination and SARS-CoV-2 variants. Documented treatment: 19 received Ad26.COV2.S at low or high dose, single or two shots; roughly five received placebo; per-sample allocation not given. Each sample was drawn 63 days after the first injection (of vaccine or placebo). Assay used: immunoSEQ multiplex PCR; TCRdb lists only in-frame clones, some missing. In the table there are over 450,000 clones, nearly 90% of which are singletons. Sample: peripheral blood, taken in a trial of Ad26.COV2.S vaccine versus placebo. The receptors originated from a person between 18 and 65 years old who received the Ad26.COV2.S COVID-19 vaccine or a placebo.

The J gene is TRBJ2-3, the V gene TRBV6-2 or TRBV6-3; the match to TRBD1 covers 9 bases. From germline, CDR1 is MNHEY and CDR2 SVGEGT. With V trimmed by 4 bases and J by 0 bases, 11 bases remained unmatched. The CDR3 contains 18 residues. CDR3 nucleotide sequence: TGTGCCAGCAGTTTTCACAGGGGGCTGGGAACTAGCACAGATACGCAGTATTTT. Translated: CASSFHRGLGTSTDTQYF.

The chain couples TRBV4-3 to TRBJ1-1, with a tentative D call TRBD1 (6 bases). This CDR3 has 14 residues. Germline V CDR1 and CDR2: LGHNA, YSLEER. V shed 0 bases and J shed 11 bases, with 16 bases lying between them. CDR3 region: CASSQDRGVKRAFF. The CDR3 DNA follows: TGCGCCAGCAGCCAAGATAGGGGGGTTAAACGGGCTTTCTTT.

Ten or more counts support this clone. This rearrangement joins TRBV6-2 or TRBV6-3 to TRBJ2-7; D is possibly TRBD1 or TRBD2 (5 bases each). Germline-derived CDR1 and CDR2 are MNHEY and SVGEGT. Trimming took 0 bases from V and 0 from J, leaving 12 bases between them. This CDR3 is built from 16 residues. CDR3 sequence: CASSYSSTGPSYEQYF. CDR3 DNA: TGTGCCAGCAGTTACTCGAGTACGGGACCCTCCTACGAGCAGTACTTC.

The rearrangement uses TRBV7-2 and TRBJ2-5; TRBD2 matches at 9 bases. Germline trimming cut 3 bases from V and 3 bases from J; bases unmatched to any gene: 8. CDR3 length equals 16 residues. Germline values: CDR1 SGHTA, CDR2 FQGNSA. The CDR3 protein is CASSFLGLAGKETQYF. CDR3 in DNA: TGTGCCAGCAGCTTTTTGGGTCTAGCGGGGAAAGAGACCCAGTACTTC.

The DNA for the CDR3 is TGTGCCAGCAGCTGGAACACCTATAATTCACCCCTCCACTTT. Protein product: CASSWNTYNSPLHF. The chain couples TRBV7-2 to TRBJ1-6; D gene unclear. Germline V gene sequence: CDR1 SGHTA, CDR2 FQGNSA. The CDR3 consists of 14 residues. Trimming removed 4 bases from V and 2 bases from J, with 6 bases in between.

V usage is TRBV19 and J usage is TRBJ2-7; D gene uncertain. The CDR3 runs to 12 residues. Germline loops: CDR1 LNHDA, CDR2 SQIVND (reference sequence). V was cut by 4 bases and J by 3 bases, with 7 bases left in between. The CDR3, as DNA: TGTGCCAGTAGTAAGGACCTCTACGAGCAGTACTTC. It codes for CASSKDLYEQYF.

V usage is TRBV10-3 and J usage is TRBJ2-2; D tentatively fits TRBD1 or TRBD2 (5 bases each). Per germline, CDR1 ENHRY and CDR2 SYGVKD. The CDR3 covers 18 residues. Trimming shortened V by 0 bases and J by 0 bases, and 14 bases separated the two germline ends. The CDR3: CAISESFVSGPNTGELFF. DNA of the CDR3: TGTGCCATCAGTGAGTCCTTCGTGTCGGGACCGAACACCGGGGAGCTGTTTTTT.

The chain recombines TRBV11-2 with TRBJ1-1, with D unclear. Looked up from germline, CDR1 is SGHAT and CDR2 is FQNNGV. V lost 1 base and J lost 6, with 9 bases in between. This CDR3 comprises 13 residues. The CDR3 DNA reads TGTGCCAGCAGCTTAGTGGGTGGATCTGAAGCTTTCTTT. It yields the protein CASSLVGGSEAFF.

The chain uses TRBV14 and TRBJ2-6; D remains ambiguous. Trimming stripped 5 bases from V and 1 base from J, with 0 bases between. The germline CDR1 and CDR2 sequences are SGHDN and FVKESK. The CDR3 extends over 12 amino acids. CDR3 residues: CASSSGANVLTF. The CDR3 DNA follows: TGTGCCAGCAGCTCTGGGGCCAACGTCCTGACTTTC.

CDR3 DNA sequence: TGTGCCAGTACCCAGGCTAGCACAGATACGCAGTATTTT. It translates to CASTQASTDTQYF. This rearrangement joins TRBV19 to TRBJ2-3, with unresolved D. The V and J ends lost 7 bases and 0 bases respectively, with 8 bases between them. Germline-derived CDR1 and CDR2 are LNHDA and SQIVND (reference sequence). There are 13 residues in the CDR3.

This sequence joins TRBV9 and TRBJ2-1; TRBD1 is a possible D gene (7 bases). The CDR3 covers 16 residues. Germline V gene data show CDR1 as SGDLS and CDR2 as YYNGEE. Trimming took off 4 bases at V and 2 bases at J, with 16 bases between the two ends. The CDR3 nucleotides read TGTGCCAGCAGCCCCTCAGGGGGGAACACCTACAATGAGCAGTTCTTC. Residues: CASSPSGGNTYNEQFF.

The DNA for the CDR3 is TGTGCCAGCAGCGATCGGGACCGCATCGGGCAGTACTTC. Its protein is CASSDRDRIGQYF. The chain uses TRBV12-3 or TRBV12-4 and TRBJ2-7, with D possibly called TRBD1 or TRBD2 (5 bases each). The V end lost 6 bases, the J end lost 9 bases, and 18 bases lay between the germline ends. This CDR3 comprises 13 residues.

V gene TRBV4-1 combines with J gene TRBJ1-2; the match to TRBD1 covers 7 bases. CDR1 is MGHRA, CDR2 YSYEKL, per germline. The CDR3 contains 19 residues. With V trimmed by 0 bases and J by 2 bases, 15 bases remained unmatched. CDR3 sequence: CASSQEARQPNRGNYGYTF. The CDR3 coding sequence is TGCGCCAGCAGCCAAGAGGCCCGTCAACCTAACAGGGGCAACTATGGCTACACCTTC.

The J gene is TRBJ2-1, the V gene TRBV13; 9 bases line up with TRBD2. J gave up 3 bases and V 5 bases, and 11 bases lay outside the gene matches. This CDR3 is 17 amino acids long. Germline V gene sequence: CDR1 PRHDT, CDR2 FYEKMQ (reference sequence). The CDR3 region is CASSPGWEAGGYNEQFF. Here the CDR3 DNA reads TGTGCCAGCAGCCCGGGTTGGGAAGCGGGGGGCTACAATGAGCAGTTCTTC.

The rearrangement links TRBV25-1 to TRBJ1-1, with D possibly being TRBD1 (5 bases). The CDR3 has 15 amino acids. In germline, CDR1 is MGHDK, CDR2 SYGVNS. Trimming cost V 1 base and J 5 bases, with 14 bases left between them. The CDR3 sequence is CASSESGGRGTEAFF. CDR3 nucleotides: TGTGCCAGCAGTGAATCGGGGGGTCGGGGAACTGAAGCTTTCTTT. Filled out from reference TRBV25-1 and TRBJ1-1, the complete variable domain reads EADIYQTPRYLVIGTGKKITLECSQTMGHDKMYWYQQDPGMELHLIHYSYGVNSTEKGDLSSESTVSRIRTEHFPLTLESARPSHTSQYLCASSESGGRGTEAFFGQGTRLTVV.

The chain has TRBV3-1 (or the pseudogene TRBV3-2) and TRBJ1-5; weak D call: TRBD1 (5 bases). The germline CDR1 and CDR2 sequences are LGHDT and YNNKEL (reference sequence). V was clipped by 4 bases and J by 6 bases, with 16 bases between them. The CDR3 spans 15 residues. In DNA form, the CDR3 reads TGTGCCAGCAGCCCGGGACCCCTAGGAGGTCAGCCCCAGCATTTT. This translates into CASSPGPLGGQPQHF.

Comments on this clone: Within the sample, other DNA sequences also encode this same CDR3. The gene calls are TRBV7-2 and TRBJ1-5; D possibly corresponds to TRBD1 (5 bases). Per germline, CDR1 SGHTA and CDR2 FQGNSA. The CDR3 has 13 residues. The ends were cut back, 1 base at V and 7 bases at J, with 8 bases in the middle. CDR3 DNA: TGTGCCAGCAGCTTAGGGGGGGGGCAGCCCCAGCATTTT. Translation gives CASSLGGGQPQHF.

The chain carries TRBV7-9 and TRBJ1-1, with D unclear. Trimming took off 4 bases at V and 4 bases at J, with 22 bases between the two ends. The CDR3 is 17 amino acids. The germline V gene encodes CDR1 SEHNR and CDR2 FQNEAQ (reference sequence). The CDR3 reads CASSSKAQTPEGTEAFF. CDR3 nucleotide sequence: TGTGCCAGCAGCTCTAAGGCTCAAACTCCGGAGGGCACTGAAGCTTTCTTT.

The V call is TRBV10-2, the J call TRBJ2-7; TRBD1 matches at 8 bases. With 6 bases clipped from V and 0 bases from J, the junction kept 7 bases outside the gene matches. Germline CDR1 is WSHSY and CDR2 is SAAADI. The CDR3 contains 15 residues. In nucleotides, the CDR3 is TGCGCCAGCAGAGACCAGGGGGCTAGCTCCTACGAGCAGTACTTC. Protein product: CASRDQGASSYEQYF.

The rearrangement uses TRBV19 and TRBJ1-1; perhaps TRBD1 as D (5 bases). Trimming took off 5 bases at V and 1 base at J, with 14 bases between the two ends. The CDR3 runs to 15 residues. The germline CDR1 and CDR2 sequences are LNHDA and SQIVND (reference sequence). CDR3 coding DNA: TGTGCCAGTAGTGCAGACAGAAAAGAGAACACTGAAGCTTTCTTT. Protein product: CASSADRKENTEAFF.

The V gene is TRBV7-9, the J gene TRBJ1-1; D is uncertain. The CDR3 runs 12 residues. The germline V gene has CDR1 SEHNR and CDR2 FQNEAQ (reference sequence). Trimming left V 1 base short and J 8 bases short, with 8 bases between. The CDR3 DNA is TGTGCCAGCAGCTTAGTTGCGGCAGAAGCTTTCTTT. Protein product: CASSLVAAEAFF. The full variable domain, its missing parts supplied by reference TRBV7-9 and TRBJ1-1, is DTGVSQNPRHKITKRGQNVTFRCDPISEHNRLYWYRQTLGQGPEFLTYFQNEAQLEKSRLLSDRFSAERPKGSFSTLEIQRTEQGDSAMYLCASSLVAAEAFFGQGTRLTVV.

The chain uses TRBV7-9 and TRBJ1-6; D is ambiguous. This CDR3 spans 14 amino acids. V lost 6 bases to trimming and J lost 1 base, with 7 bases between them. Germline-derived CDR1 and CDR2 are SEHNR and FQNEAQ (reference sequence). Written as DNA, the CDR3 is TGTGCCAGCAGGAGGGATTCCTATAATTCACCCCTCCACTTT. It is translated as CASRRDSYNSPLHF.

The chain's CDR3 is CASSPDLGYTF. The CDR3 DNA reads as TGTGCCAGCAGTCCCGATTTAGGCTACACCTTC. This sequence joins TRBV28 and TRBJ1-2; D ambiguous. Germline V gene sequence: CDR1 MDHEN, CDR2 SYDVKM. CDR3 length: 11 amino acids. V lost 5 bases and J 8 bases, leaving 9 bases between the germline ends.

The genes are TRBV3-1 (or the pseudogene TRBV3-2) and TRBJ2-5; D might be TRBD1 (6 bases). Trimming shortened V by 2 bases and J by 11 bases, and 21 bases separated the two germline ends. This CDR3 contains 15 residues. Germline values: CDR1 LGHDT, CDR2 YNNKEL (reference sequence). CDR3 bases: TGTGCCAGCAGCCAAAGCGGAACAGGGTCCGGAGGTCAGTACTTC. This translates into CASSQSGTGSGGQYF.

The chain employs TRBV11-2 and TRBJ1-1; D is ambiguous. The CDR3 has 12 amino acids. Germline V gene lookup returns CDR1 SGHAT and CDR2 FQNNGV. V was trimmed by 4 bases and J by 7 bases, leaving 10 bases between them. The CDR3 protein is CASSSRRYEAFF. CDR3 bases: TGTGCCAGCAGCTCGAGGAGGTATGAAGCTTTCTTT.

The V gene is TRBV4-2, the J gene TRBJ1-6; D gene unclear. The CDR3 totals 12 residues. Germline V gene lookup returns CDR1 LGHNA and CDR2 YNFKEQ. Trimming removed 0 bases at V and 8 bases at J, with 2 bases between. The DNA of the CDR3 is TGTGCCAGCAGCCAAGAGGATTCACCCCTCCACTTT. Amino acid sequence: CASSQEDSPLHF.

This rearrangement joins TRBV28 to TRBJ1-2; D remains unclear. This CDR3 has 13 residues. The germline CDR1 and CDR2 sequences are MDHEN and SYDVKM. Trimming cost V 6 bases and J 4 bases, with 12 bases left between them. The CDR3 spells CASSSPGGYGYTF. CDR3 in DNA: TGTGCCAGCAGCTCGCCGGGAGGCTATGGCTACACCTTC.

This chain joins TRBV6-4 and TRBJ2-7; D remains unclear. Trimming cost V 2 bases and J 7 bases, with 12 bases left between them. Per germline, CDR1 MRHNA and CDR2 SNTAGT. The CDR3 is 13 amino acids. CDR3 sequence reads: CASSDGVAAEQYF. CDR3 coding DNA: TGTGCCAGCAGTGACGGGGTGGCGGCTGAGCAGTACTTC.

The chain combines TRBV30 with TRBJ2-3, with D perhaps matching TRBD1 or TRBD2 (6 bases each). The length of the CDR3 is 16 residues. Germline assignment: CDR1 GTSNPN and CDR2 SVGIG (reference sequence). Trimming removed 2 bases at V and 3 bases at J, with 18 bases between. The CDR3 region has the DNA TGTGCCTGGAGTTTTCTAAGGGGGACTCGAACAGATACGCAGTATTTT. Amino acid sequence: CAWSFLRGTRTDTQYF. Full variable domain (outside the CDR3, taken from reference TRBV30 and TRBJ2-3): SQTIHQWPATLVQPVGSPLSLECTVEGTSNPNLYWYRQAAGRGLQLLFYSVGIGQISSEVPQNLSASRPQDRQFILSSKKLLLSDSGFYLCAWSFLRGTRTDTQYFGPGTRLTVL.

The chain carries TRBV4-1 and TRBJ2-1, with 9 bases that match TRBD2. Per germline, CDR1 MGHRA and CDR2 YSYEKL. With 7 bases clipped from V and 3 bases from J, the junction kept 1 base outside the gene matches. The CDR3 consists of 13 residues. Here the CDR3 reads CASKAGGYNEQFF. CDR3 nucleotide sequence: TGCGCCAGCAAAGCGGGGGGCTACAATGAGCAGTTCTTC.